This TCR beta chain was sequenced during a study of T cell repertoires in cytomegalovirus infection. Study context: Well-studied HLA-B-restricted CMV epitopes were used in the study alongside recently identified HLA-C-restricted ones. Public TCR beta signature analysis indicated the presence of both CMV infection and matching HLA type.

Per the germline V gene, CDR1 is LGHNT and CDR2 is FRNRAP. This CDR3 is built from 19 residues. Trimming removed 3 bases from V and 0 bases from J; junction bases left unmatched: 9. Regarding this clonotype: Its antigen is not identified.

TCRdb fed the reads into MiXCR, producing one record per CDR3 protein. The sample includes 800,000 to 950,000 distinct CDR3 sequences, approximately 32% of them seen just once. The origin of this receptor is a human donor in good health (CMV status not recorded). Some clones in this sample may be carry-over from other donors' samples. The sample here was cultured CD8+ T cells from PBMCs, taken from culture after CMV antigen stimulation. This chain connects TRBV12-5 to TRBJ2-2; 11 bases are a match to TRBD1. The CDR3 DNA reads TGTGCTAGTGGTTTATGGACAGGGGGCTCAGATGCGAACACCGGGGAGCTGTTTTTT. Its translation: CASGLWTGGSDANTGELFF.